This T cell receptor (beta chain) was sequenced in a study of shared clonotypes between healthy human individuals. Sequencing was performed with immunoSEQ multiplex PCR; in TCRdb, only in-frame clones are kept and a portion is missing. The sample lists about 1.5 million clones; 95% to 99% were seen once. CDR1 is MGHRA and CDR2 is YSYEKL in the germline V gene. This CDR3 region has 16 residues. The J segment lost 4 bases and the V segment lost 3 bases, leaving 8 bases of the junction unmatched. This sequence originates from a man under 40 in good health. Sample: naive CD4+ T cells sorted from blood. Subset indicated: CD45RA+ positively selected. This rearrangement joins TRBV4-1 to TRBJ2-1; 8 bases are shared with TRBD1. CDR3 sequence reads: CASSQPGTGYYNEQFF. In DNA form, the CDR3 reads TGCGCCAGCAGCCAGCCTGGGACAGGATATTACAATGAGCAGTTCTTC.